A single sample gave rise to the 12 T cell receptor beta chains below, sequenced in a study of CD8 T cells in ankylosing spondylitis. TCRdb re-derived calls from the 5' RACE reads in MiXCR, one entry per CDR3 protein. The table shows 150,000 to 200,000 distinct CDR3 sequences, with 13% occurring only once. The specimen was blood, either unsorted or a sorted T cell fraction (not recorded which). The origin of the receptors is a female donor with ankylosing spondylitis or in good health (not recorded which).

A few counts support this clonotype. This sequence joins TRBV5-1 and TRBJ2-5; D may correspond to TRBD1 or TRBD2 (6 bases each). Trimming took 0 bases from V and 4 from J, leaving 10 bases between them. The V gene's germline CDR1 is SGHRS and CDR2 YFSETQ. The CDR3 has 14 residues. CDR3: CASSLAGAGETQYF. DNA of the CDR3: TGCGCCAGCAGCTTGGCGGGGGCGGGAGAGACCCAGTACTTC.

This clonotype was observed at least ten times. The chain has TRBV2 and TRBJ2-3; 9 positions agree with TRBD2. Germline trimming cut 8 bases from V and 2 bases from J; bases unmatched to any gene: 5. There are 14 residues in the CDR3. Germline CDR1 is SNHLY and CDR2 is FYNNEI. The CDR3 DNA follows: TGTGCCAGCTCGACTAGCGGAAACACAGATACGCAGTATTTT. Its protein product is CASSTSGNTDTQYF.

This clonotype was found a few times. The rearrangement links TRBV6-5 to TRBJ2-7, with 10 nucleotides matching TRBD1. The J segment lost 3 bases and the V segment lost 4 bases, leaving 6 bases of the junction unmatched. Germline values: CDR1 MNHEY, CDR2 SVGAGI. The CDR3 has 15 residues. The DNA for the CDR3 is TGTGCCAGCAGTTCCGACAGGGGGCGCTTCTACGAGCAGTACTTC. Translating it yields CASSSDRGRFYEQYF.

As regards this clonotype: A clone one base away is much larger, so this may be a read error. This chain uses TRBV9 with TRBJ1-4; TRBD1 might be the D (6 bases). CDR3 size: 16 residues. The germline CDR1 and CDR2 sequences are SGDLS and YYNGEE. V shed 3 bases and J shed 7 bases, with 19 bases lying between them. The CDR3: CASSDGSTGLSEKLFF. The CDR3 DNA reads as TGTGCCAGCAGCGATGGGAGTACAGGGTTAAGTGAAAAACTGTTTTTT.

This chain joins TRBV5-1 and TRBJ2-7, with 10 bases that match TRBD1. From germline, CDR1 is SGHRS and CDR2 YFSETQ. The length of the CDR3 is 15 residues. V trimming: 3 bases; J trimming: 5 bases; junction bases outside the gene matches: 8. For the CDR3, the DNA is TGCGCCAGCAGCTCCGGGACAGGGGAACGAGACGAGCAGTACTTC. This codes for CASSSGTGERDEQYF.

The V and J genes are TRBV29-1 and TRBJ1-2; 11 bases agree with TRBD1. The CDR3 is 14 amino acids. J lost 3 bases, V lost 5 bases, and 5 bases had no gene match. Germline values: CDR1 SQVTM, CDR2 ANQGSEA. Written as DNA, the CDR3 is TGCAGCGTTCTGGACAGGGGGCAGGACTATGGCTACACCTTC. This sequence encodes CSVLDRGQDYGYTF.

This clonotype was seen a handful of times. The V call is TRBV27, the J call TRBJ2-7; D gene unclear. This CDR3 has 11 amino acids. Germline CDR1 is MNHEY and CDR2 is SMNVEV (reference sequence). Trimming left V 9 bases short and J 5 bases short, with 11 bases between. DNA for the CDR3: TGTGCCAGTAAAAAAGGCCACGAGCAGTACTTC. Its protein is CASKKGHEQYF.

V is TRBV7-9 and J is TRBJ2-7; D gene uncertain. Trimming took off 4 bases at V and 1 base at J, with 8 bases between the two ends. The length of the CDR3 is 13 residues. The germline gives CDR1 SEHNR, CDR2 FQNEAQ (reference sequence). Here the CDR3 DNA reads TGTGCCAGCAGCTCCGAGTGGTCCTACGAGCAGTACTTC. Translation: CASSSEWSYEQYF.

In its sample, this clonotype was seen many times. This chain links TRBV6-6 with TRBJ1-1; a possible D gene is TRBD1 (6 bases). Per the germline V gene, CDR1 is MNHNY and CDR2 is SVGAGI (reference sequence). Trimming took off 9 bases at V and 3 bases at J, with 14 bases between the two ends. This CDR3 is built from 13 residues. DNA of the CDR3: TGTGCCAGTACTAAGAGGGGGGACACTGAAGCTTTCTTT. Translating it yields CASTKRGDTEAFF.

This clonotype was picked up a small number of times. V and J are TRBV20-1 and TRBJ1-2, with a possible D match to TRBD1 (5 bases). The CDR3 sequence is 11 residues long. Trimming removed 6 bases from V and 7 bases from J, with 12 bases in between. The germline gives CDR1 DFQATT, CDR2 SNEGSKA (reference sequence). CDR3 DNA sequence: TGCAGTGCGGGGACTGGCAGTGGCTACACCTTC. It specifies CSAGTGSGYTF.

The chain recombines TRBV18 with TRBJ1-1, with a possible D match to TRBD1 (6 bases). Germline V lookup: CDR1 KGHSH, CDR2 LQKENI. V lost 3 bases to trimming and J lost 4 bases, with 15 bases between them. CDR3 size: 15 residues. CDR3 in amino acids: CASSPGRGALTEAFF. Written as DNA, the CDR3 is TGTGCCAGCTCACCGGGGAGGGGGGCCCTCACTGAAGCTTTCTTT.

This clonotype was observed many times. The chain links TRBV7-9 to TRBJ2-1; 7 bases agree with TRBD2. This CDR3 is built from 16 residues. The junction had 8 bases not matched to a gene; V was cut back by 3 bases and J by 3 bases. From germline, CDR1 is SEHNR and CDR2 FQNEAQ (reference sequence). In DNA, the CDR3 is TGTGCCAGCAGCTTGGGGGGGGTGCGGGTCTACAATGAGCAGTTCTTC. It specifies CASSLGGVRVYNEQFF.